The 30 T cell receptor beta chains below come from one sample, sequenced in a study of blood T cell repertoires in COVID-19. Assay used: immunoSEQ multiplex PCR; TCRdb lists only in-frame clones, some missing. The sample lists around 50,000 clones, under 95% occurring once. The source material was peripheral blood. The receptors come from a man in his 70s with active COVID-19.

This chain links TRBV9 with TRBJ1-1; D uncertain. Trimming stripped 0 bases from V and 5 bases from J, with 8 bases between. The CDR3 has 13 residues. CDR1 and CDR2 from the germline V gene are SGDLS and YYNGEE. The CDR3: CASSVATRTEAFF. The CDR3 coding sequence is TGTGCCAGCAGCGTAGCTACGAGGACTGAAGCTTTCTTT.

The chain joins TRBV6-5 to TRBJ1-4; TRBD1 is a possible D gene (5 bases). The CDR3 extends over 15 amino acids. Looked up from germline, CDR1 is MNHEY and CDR2 is SVGAGI. V gave up 10 bases and J gave up 4 bases, with 19 bases separating them. The CDR3 DNA is TGTGCCACCCGAGGTTGGGGCGGGGTTAATGAAAAACTGTTTTTT. This encodes CATRGWGGVNEKLFF.

The J gene is TRBJ1-2, the V gene TRBV6-6; TRBD1 aligns across 10 bases. The CDR3 has 18 residues. The V gene end was trimmed by 5 bases and the J gene end by 3 bases; junction bases not matched to a gene: 15. Germline loops: CDR1 MNHNY, CDR2 SVGAGI (reference sequence). The DNA for the CDR3 is TGTGCCAGCAGTCGAGCCGGGACAGGGGTTGTTATCGACTATGGCTACACCTTC. Translation gives CASSRAGTGVVIDYGYTF.

This clone was recorded once. The CDR3: CAWSPAGGAKNIQYF. The CDR3, as DNA: TGTGCCTGGAGTCCAGCGGGGGGAGCCAAAAACATTCAGTACTTC. This rearrangement joins TRBV30 to TRBJ2-4; 9 bases agree with TRBD2. Germline CDR1 is GTSNPN and CDR2 is SVGIG (reference sequence). Losses at the gene ends were 2 bases for V and 0 bases for J; bases not matched to a gene: 2. The CDR3 runs 15 residues.

The CDR3 bases are TGTGCCAGCAGTTTATCCGGAGACTGGAACTCCTATAATTCACCCCTCCACTTT. This codes for CASSLSGDWNSYNSPLHF. The chain joins TRBV28 to TRBJ1-6; no clear D gene. With 1 base removed from V and 0 bases from J, the gap between germline ends came to 13 bases. Looked up from germline, CDR1 is MDHEN and CDR2 is SYDVKM. The CDR3 is 18 amino acids.

This rearrangement joins TRBV2 to TRBJ2-7; 9 bases map to TRBD2. This CDR3 region has 15 residues. Germline CDR1 and CDR2: SNHLY and FYNNEI. J was trimmed by 3 bases and V by 6 bases; bases with no gene match: 9. In DNA, the CDR3 is TGTGCCAGCAGCGACGGGACTAGCCCGTACTACGAGCAGTACTTC. It codes for CASSDGTSPYYEQYF.

The gene calls are TRBV5-8 and TRBJ2-5, with a possible D match to TRBD1 (6 bases). Trimming removed 1 base at V and 3 bases at J, with 7 bases between. From germline, CDR1 is SGHTS and CDR2 YDEGEE. The CDR3 is 13 residues long. CDR3 loop: CASSLQGKETQYF. The CDR3 DNA reads TGTGCCAGCAGCTTGCAGGGGAAAGAGACCCAGTACTTC.

J is TRBJ2-1 and V is TRBV10-3; 15 bases are shared with TRBD2. Germline CDR1 ENHRY, CDR2 SYGVKD. This CDR3 has 16 amino acids. V shed 4 bases, J shed 7 bases, and the junction held 5 bases outside the gene matches. CDR3 coding DNA: TGTGCCATCAGTGGGAGGACTAGCGGGGGGGAGAATGAGCAGTTCTTC. This sequence encodes CAISGRTSGGENEQFF.

The chain links TRBV6-2 or TRBV6-3 to TRBJ1-5, with 8 bases aligning to TRBD1. The CDR3 loop spans 15 amino acids. The V gene's germline CDR1 is MNHEY and CDR2 SVGEGT. The V gene end was trimmed by 5 bases and the J gene end by 6 bases; junction bases not matched to a gene: 9. The CDR3 DNA is TGTGCCAGCAGTCTTTCCGGGACAGGTGGTCAGCCCCAGCATTTT. Translated: CASSLSGTGGQPQHF.

The rearrangement links TRBV10-2 to TRBJ2-2; 12 bases agree with TRBD2. Germline loops: CDR1 WSHSY, CDR2 SAAADI. The CDR3 runs 16 residues. The J segment lost 4 bases and the V segment lost 6 bases, leaving 6 bases of the junction unmatched. The CDR3 coding sequence is TGCGCCAGCAGCCCCACTAGCGGGGGGATCACCGGGGAGCTGTTTTTT. Its translation: CASSPTSGGITGELFF.

The chain carries TRBV7-3 and TRBJ1-2; 8 bases are shared with TRBD1. The germline V gene encodes CDR1 SGHTA and CDR2 FQGTGA. The CDR3 is 21 amino acids. J gave up 2 bases and V 1 base, and 21 bases lay outside the gene matches. As DNA, the CDR3 is TGTGCCAGCAGCTTAAATCGTTCGGTTTATGGGCAGGGGGCATTAAACTATGGCTACACCTTC. It codes for CASSLNRSVYGQGALNYGYTF.

This chain connects TRBV7-2 to TRBJ1-2; 8 bases are a match to TRBD1. Germline V gives CDR1 SGHTA, CDR2 FQGNSA. The CDR3 is 15 amino acids. Trimming cost V 6 bases and J 4 bases; bases outside gene matches: 10. The CDR3 loop is CASSSTWTGTYGYTF. CDR3 nucleotide sequence: TGTGCCAGCAGTTCAACTTGGACAGGGACCTATGGCTACACCTTC.

The gene calls are TRBV13 and TRBJ2-1; 9 nucleotides align to TRBD1. With 5 bases clipped from V and 5 bases from J, the junction kept 10 bases outside the gene matches. The CDR3 has 16 amino acids. Germline values: CDR1 PRHDT, CDR2 FYEKMQ (reference sequence). The CDR3 nucleotides are TGTGCCAGCAGCACCTACGGACAGGGGACAGACAATGAGCAGTTCTTC. Amino acids: CASSTYGQGTDNEQFF.

This clone came up once. Here the CDR3 DNA reads TGTGCCAGCAGTAGGGGGGGGGCCTCCTACAATGAGCAGTTCTTC. This sequence encodes CASSRGGASYNEQFF. The chain carries TRBV9 and TRBJ2-1; D is possibly TRBD2 (7 bases). V lost 5 bases and J lost 0, with 12 bases in between. This CDR3 has 15 amino acids. Per the germline V gene, CDR1 is SGDLS and CDR2 is YYNGEE.

In its sample, this clone was seen once. The rearrangement joins TRBV10-2 to TRBJ1-6; D is unclear. V was cut by 2 bases and J by 5 bases, with 7 bases left in between. The CDR3 spans 14 residues. Germline V gene sequence: CDR1 WSHSY, CDR2 SAAADI. The CDR3 reads CASSEGLHNSPLHF. CDR3 coding DNA: TGCGCCAGCAGTGAGGGGCTTCATAATTCACCCCTCCACTTT.

The CDR3 region is CASSPDFNLAQPQHF. The CDR3 bases are TGTGCCAGCTCACCGGACTTTAACCTTGCTCAGCCCCAGCATTTT. The genes are TRBV18 and TRBJ1-5; D not resolved. V dropped 3 bases and J dropped 6 bases, with 15 bases sitting between them. The CDR3 covers 15 residues. CDR1 is KGHSH, CDR2 LQKENI, per germline.

The J gene is TRBJ1-2, the V gene TRBV6-6; 7 bases map to TRBD1. Looked up from germline, CDR1 is MNHNY and CDR2 is SVGAGI (reference sequence). J lost 6 bases, V lost 5 bases, and 3 bases had no gene match. CDR3 length equals 12 residues. CDR3 residues: CASSRQGDGYTF. The CDR3, as DNA: TGTGCCAGCAGTCGACAGGGCGATGGCTACACCTTC.

The gene calls are TRBV7-8 and TRBJ1-5; the D is unclear. The V end lost 5 bases, the J end lost 2 bases, and 16 bases lay between the germline ends. Germline V lookup: CDR1 SGHVS, CDR2 FQNEAQ. This CDR3 region has 16 residues. CDR3 amino acids: CASSPRGGKGNQPQHF. For the CDR3, the DNA is TGTGCCAGCAGCCCCCGGGGAGGGAAAGGCAATCAGCCCCAGCATTTT.

The J gene is TRBJ2-1, the V gene TRBV21-1; TRBD2, the D gene given by the table, was not confirmed from the DNA. TRBV21-1 is a recognized pseudogene. The CDR3 totals 19 residues. The DNA of the CDR3 is TGTGCCAGCAGCAAAGCTGGGACTAGCGGGCTACCCCCCTACAATGAGCAGTTCTTC. Protein sequence: CASSKAGTSGLPPYNEQFF.

The chain employs TRBV18 and TRBJ2-7; 7 bases are a match to TRBD1. Unmatched junction bases numbered 5, after V lost 3 bases and J lost 6 bases. This CDR3 region has 13 residues. Germline assignment: CDR1 KGHSH and CDR2 LQKENI. CDR3 sequence (DNA): TGTGCCAGCTCACCGGGGACAGACCTCGAGCAGTACTTC. Protein product: CASSPGTDLEQYF.

The J gene is TRBJ2-1, the V gene TRBV9; the D gene is possibly TRBD1 (6 bases). Germline V CDR1 and CDR2: SGDLS, YYNGEE. The length of the CDR3 is 15 residues. The ends were cut back, 0 bases at V and 1 base at J, with 8 bases in the middle. The CDR3 DNA sequence: TGTGCCAGCAGCGTAGATCAGGGGTCCTACAATGAGCAGTTCTTC. This encodes CASSVDQGSYNEQFF.

This rearrangement joins TRBV5-4 to TRBJ2-2, with D tentatively TRBD2 (6 bases). V was shortened by 1 base and J by 1 base, with 14 bases between the two germline ends. This CDR3 region has 17 residues. In germline, CDR1 is SGHNT, CDR2 YYREEE (reference sequence). The CDR3 DNA reads as TGTGCCAGCAGCTTGTTCGGCCTAGCGATGAACACCGGGGAGCTGTTTTTT. Amino acids: CASSLFGLAMNTGELFF.

The chain links TRBV18 to TRBJ2-2; 8 positions agree with TRBD1. Unmatched junction bases numbered 5, after V lost 5 bases and J lost 0 bases. The CDR3 has 16 residues. Germline assignment: CDR1 KGHSH and CDR2 LQKENI. CDR3 in amino acids: CASSRTGGTNTGELFF. CDR3 coding DNA: TGTGCCAGCTCAAGAACAGGGGGAACGAACACCGGGGAGCTGTTTTTT.

This rearrangement joins TRBV7-9 to TRBJ2-1; possibly TRBD2 for D (7 bases). Germline values: CDR1 SEHNR, CDR2 FQNEAQ (reference sequence). This CDR3 is 14 amino acids long. Trimming stripped 3 bases from V and 2 bases from J, with 8 bases between. The CDR3 DNA sequence: TGTGCCAGCAGCTTCGGGGGGCCCTACAATGAGCAGTTCTTC. It encodes CASSFGGPYNEQFF.

This clone was seen a handful of times. This chain joins TRBV10-1 and TRBJ2-7, with 8 bases that match TRBD1. V gave up 6 bases and J gave up 5 bases; unmatched junction bases: 6. Per the germline V gene, CDR1 is WNHNN and CDR2 is SYGVQD (reference sequence). The CDR3 is 13 amino acids. Here the CDR3 reads CASRRTGRNEQYF. The CDR3 DNA sequence: TGCGCCAGCAGGAGGACAGGGCGGAACGAGCAGTACTTC.

This clone was counted a single time. The V call is TRBV6-5, the J call TRBJ1-2; 10 bases line up with TRBD1. V dropped 7 bases and J dropped 5; count of bases not matched to a gene: 10. In germline, CDR1 is MNHEY, CDR2 SVGAGI. The length of the CDR3 is 15 residues. The CDR3 sequence is CASTRQGAMAYGYTF. The CDR3 nucleotides read TGTGCCAGCACTAGACAGGGGGCGATGGCTTATGGCTACACCTTC.

This rearrangement joins TRBV9 to TRBJ1-1; unclear D gene. Germline V lookup: CDR1 SGDLS, CDR2 YYNGEE. The CDR3 is 15 residues long. The V and J ends lost 0 bases and 1 base respectively, with 10 bases between them. The DNA for the CDR3 is TGTGCCAGCAGCGTAGGGGTGAGGGAGAACACTGAAGCTTTCTTT. Encoded protein: CASSVGVRENTEAFF.

The genes are TRBV6-5 and TRBJ2-7; possible D gene TRBD2, 5 bases. The CDR3 contains 13 residues. V was clipped by 7 bases and J by 6 bases, with 16 bases between them. Germline assignment: CDR1 MNHEY and CDR2 SVGAGI. The CDR3: CASTMDRAGEQYF. Here the CDR3 DNA reads TGTGCCAGCACTATGGACCGGGCGGGCGAGCAGTACTTC.

This chain links TRBV29-1 with TRBJ2-7, with 9 positions matching TRBD1. Germline V gene lookup returns CDR1 SQVTM and CDR2 ANQGSEA. Trimming at V came to 6 bases and at J to 6 bases, leaving 12 bases not matched to a gene. This CDR3 has 14 amino acids. CDR3 region: CSVETGTGLREQYF. DNA for the CDR3: TGCAGCGTCGAAACCGGGACAGGGCTTCGCGAGCAGTACTTC.

The chain recombines TRBV11-2 with TRBJ2-1, with a possible D match to TRBD1 (6 bases). Deletions cut 5 bases from V and 12 bases from J, with 17 bases between. CDR1 and CDR2 (germline): SGHAT, FQNNGV. The CDR3 sequence is 13 residues long. CDR3 residues: CASSNNRASWQFF. As DNA, the CDR3 is TGTGCCAGCAGCAACAACAGGGCGAGTTGGCAGTTCTTC.